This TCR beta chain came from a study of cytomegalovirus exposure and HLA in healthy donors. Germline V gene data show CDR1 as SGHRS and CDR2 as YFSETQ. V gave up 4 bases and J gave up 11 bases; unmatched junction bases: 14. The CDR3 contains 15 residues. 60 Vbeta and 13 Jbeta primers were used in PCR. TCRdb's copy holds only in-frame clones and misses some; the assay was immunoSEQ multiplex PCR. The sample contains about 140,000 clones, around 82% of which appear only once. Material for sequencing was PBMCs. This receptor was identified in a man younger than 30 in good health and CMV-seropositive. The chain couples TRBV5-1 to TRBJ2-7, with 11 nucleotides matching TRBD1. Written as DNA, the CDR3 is TGCGCCAGCAGCCCCGCACCTCCGGGACAGGGGGGTGAGTACTTC. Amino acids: CASSPAPPGQGGEYF.